This T cell receptor (beta chain) was found in a study of cytomegalovirus exposure and HLA in healthy donors. A multiplex PCR was run with 60 Vbeta primers and 13 Jbeta primers. TCRdb's table, derived via immunoSEQ multiplex PCR, lists solely in-frame clones and lacks some. The top ten hold about 1.9% of the sample, which has 80,000 to 95,000 clones, more than 80% seen once. A remark on this clone: Its antigen is undetermined.

General observations from the study: Despite most TCR sequences being rare, some public TCRs occurred in many donors. Analysis performed later showed TCR beta chains linked to HLA being more clonally expanded than equally common others. Earlier results showed most TCR beta V segments being productive about 87% or about 30% of the time.

The CDR3 loop spans 15 amino acids. J was trimmed by 3 bases and V by 6 bases; bases with no gene match: 6. Germline CDR1 LNHDA, CDR2 SQIVND (reference sequence). The sequence was collected from a woman aged 25 to 39 in good health and CMV-seronegative. This sequence joins TRBV19 and TRBJ2-2; 8 bases map to TRBD1. The specimen was PBMCs. The CDR3 bases are TGTGCCAGTAGACGGACAGGGATGGACACCGGGGAGCTGTTTTTT. It is translated as CASRRTGMDTGELFF.